Shown below are 30 T cell receptor beta chains from a single sample sequenced in a study of CD8+ T cells in alopecia areata. cDNA reverse transcribed from extracted RNA served as the sequencing template. Some clones are missing from TCRdb's copy, which holds only in-frame ones; the method was immunoSEQ multiplex PCR. The data show hundreds of thousands of clones, roughly 69% seen once. The source material was CD4+ T cells sorted from blood, sampled at week 0. These receptors were obtained from a human donor with alopecia areata.

V usage is TRBV7-2 and J usage is TRBJ2-3; D ambiguous. Germline assignment: CDR1 SGHTA and CDR2 FQGNSA. The V end lost 5 bases, the J end lost 3 bases, and 9 bases lay between the germline ends. The CDR3 length is 13 residues. CDR3 sequence: CASSPDFTDTQYF. The CDR3, as DNA: TGTGCCAGCAGCCCTGATTTTACAGATACGCAGTATTTT.

This sequence joins TRBV4-3 and TRBJ1-2, with 8 bases lining up with TRBD1. There are 14 residues in the CDR3. V gave up 4 bases and J gave up 3 bases; unmatched junction bases: 4. Germline values: CDR1 LGHNA, CDR2 YSLEER. As DNA, the CDR3 is TGCGCCAGCAGCCCGGGACAGGAATACTATGGCTACACCTTC. Its translation is CASSPGQEYYGYTF.

The chain combines TRBV5-6 with TRBJ1-5; TRBD1 matches 7 bases. V was pared by 1 base and J by 1 base, with 5 bases of the junction left unmatched. The CDR3 sequence is 16 residues long. Germline V CDR1 and CDR2: SGHDT, YYEEEE. CDR3 sequence (DNA): TGTGCCAGCAGCTTGTCAAGGGGGCAGAGCAATCAGCCCCAGCATTTT. Amino acids: CASSLSRGQSNQPQHF.

V is TRBV10-3 and J is TRBJ2-5; 7 bases are shared with TRBD1. Germline loops: CDR1 ENHRY, CDR2 SYGVKD. CDR3 length: 15 amino acids. After removal of 5 bases from V and 2 bases from J, the junction contained 8 bases not matched to a gene. CDR3 in DNA: TGTGCCATCAGTACCCGGGACAGCATACAAGAGACCCAGTACTTC. Amino acid sequence: CAISTRDSIQETQYF.

This clone has a handful of counts. The chain is built from TRBV5-6 and TRBJ1-1; 7 nucleotides align to TRBD1. After removal of 4 bases from V and 3 bases from J, the junction contained 3 bases not matched to a gene. Germline V gene sequence: CDR1 SGHDT, CDR2 YYEEEE. This CDR3 comprises 13 residues. The CDR3 loop reads CASSPDRDTEAFF. CDR3 DNA sequence: TGTGCCAGCAGCCCCGACAGGGACACTGAAGCTTTCTTT.

This clone was detected only once. CDR3 DNA sequence: TGTGCCTGGAGTGTACGGGGCAGCACTGAAGCTTTCTTT. Encoded protein: CAWSVRGSTEAFF. V gene TRBV30 combines with J gene TRBJ1-1, with TRBD1 as a possible D gene (5 bases). The germline V gene has CDR1 GTSNPN and CDR2 SVGIG (reference sequence). CDR3 size: 13 residues. Trimming took 0 bases from V and 4 from J, leaving 9 bases between them.

The chain couples TRBV29-1 to TRBJ2-1; 10 positions match TRBD2. The CDR3 is 13 amino acids. The junction had 10 bases not matched to a gene; V was cut back by 5 bases and J by 12 bases. CDR1 SQVTM and CDR2 ANQGSEA come from the germline V gene. The CDR3 reads CSVSSGGAWPQFF. The CDR3 nucleotides read TGCAGCGTTTCCAGCGGGGGGGCCTGGCCGCAGTTCTTC.

This clone occurred a few times. This chain links TRBV7-9 with TRBJ2-5; D is undetermined. The CDR3 is made up of 13 amino acids. The germline gives CDR1 SEHNR, CDR2 FQNEAQ (reference sequence). V was clipped by 5 bases and J by 5 bases, with 12 bases between them. The CDR3 DNA is TGTGCCAGCAGCCATTTCGTTTCGGAGACCCAGTACTTC. Its protein product is CASSHFVSETQYF.

Concerning this clone: The same CDR3 arises from other DNA sequences in this sample as well. The genes are TRBV30 and TRBJ2-2; 7 nucleotides align to TRBD1. Trimming at V came to 3 bases and at J to 5 bases, leaving 0 bases not matched to a gene. CDR3 size: 12 residues. Looked up from germline, CDR1 is GTSNPN and CDR2 is SVGIG (reference sequence). The CDR3 bases are TGTGCCTGGAGCAGGGGGACCGGGGAGCTGTTTTTT. Encoded protein: CAWSRGTGELFF.

The rearrangement uses TRBV13 and TRBJ2-3; TRBD2 might be the D (5 bases). The CDR3 extends over 15 amino acids. The V gene's germline CDR1 is PRHDT and CDR2 FYEKMQ (reference sequence). V lost 5 bases to trimming and J lost 6 bases, with 18 bases between them. CDR3 in DNA: TGTGCCAGCAGCCTCCGGGGAGTCCTCACGGATACGCAGTATTTT. It encodes CASSLRGVLTDTQYF.

This clone turned up a few times. CDR3 region: CATSSHSGTGTYEQYF. Written as DNA, the CDR3 is TGTGCCACCAGCAGCCACTCAGGAACCGGCACCTACGAGCAGTACTTC. V usage is TRBV15 and J usage is TRBJ2-7; D not resolved. V lost 3 bases, J lost 2 bases, and 17 bases lay in between. CDR1 and CDR2 (germline): LNHNV, YYDKDF (reference sequence). The CDR3 is 16 amino acids.

This rearrangement joins TRBV7-2 to TRBJ2-1; 9 nucleotides line up with TRBD2. Germline V gene data show CDR1 as SGHTA and CDR2 as FQGNSA. With 5 bases clipped from V and 5 bases from J, the junction kept 7 bases outside the gene matches. The CDR3 contains 15 residues. For the CDR3, the DNA is TGTGCCAGCAGCCCGGGACTAGCTATCGACAATGAGCAGTTCTTC. Amino acid sequence: CASSPGLAIDNEQFF. Full variable domain (rest looked up from reference TRBV7-2 and TRBJ2-1): GAGVSQSPSNKVTEKGKDVELRCDPISGHTALYWYRQSLGQGLEFLIYFQGNSAPDKSGLPSDRFSAERTGGSVSTLTIQRTQQEDSAVYLCASSPGLAIDNEQFFGPGTRLTVL.

The V and J genes are TRBV5-1 and TRBJ1-1; 7 positions agree with TRBD1. The CDR3 totals 15 residues. Germline CDR1 is SGHRS and CDR2 is YFSETQ. Germline trimming cut 4 bases from V and 7 bases from J; bases unmatched to any gene: 13. CDR3 sequence reads: CASSLNRASGGEAFF. CDR3 nucleotides: TGCGCCAGCAGCCTGAACAGGGCGTCAGGGGGTGAAGCTTTCTTT. The whole variable domain, remainder taken from reference TRBV5-1 and TRBJ1-1, is KAGVTQTPRYLIKTRGQQVTLSCSPISGHRSVSWYQQTPGQGLQFLFEYFSETQRNKGNFPGRFSGRQFSNSRSEMNVSTLELGDSALYLCASSLNRASGGEAFFGQGTRLTVV.

This clone came up a few times. The V call is TRBV7-2, the J call TRBJ2-7; the D gene is possibly TRBD1 (6 bases). V lost 5 bases and J 2 bases, leaving 16 bases between the germline ends. CDR1 is SGHTA, CDR2 FQGNSA, per germline. The CDR3 sequence is 15 residues long. The CDR3 coding sequence is TGTGCCAGCAGCGCGAGGGCAGGGGTACCCTACGAGCAGTACTTC. Residues: CASSARAGVPYEQYF.

This chain uses TRBV2 with TRBJ2-1; D is possibly TRBD1 (5 bases). V was pared by 6 bases and J by 0 bases, with 12 bases between. CDR3 length equals 15 residues. Per germline, CDR1 SNHLY and CDR2 FYNNEI. The CDR3 here is CASRRDRSSYNEQFF. The CDR3 region has the DNA TGTGCCAGCAGAAGAGACAGAAGCTCCTACAATGAGCAGTTCTTC.

This chain uses TRBV4-2 with TRBJ2-7; TRBD1 matches at 8 bases. Per the germline V gene, CDR1 is LGHNA and CDR2 is YNFKEQ. V lost 4 bases and J lost 0; bases outside the gene matches: 5. The CDR3 extends over 15 amino acids. The CDR3 DNA sequence: TGTGCCAGCAGCCGAGGACAGGGCAGCTCCTACGAGCAGTACTTC. It encodes CASSRGQGSSYEQYF.

In its sample, this clone was seen once. The rearrangement links TRBV25-1 to TRBJ2-7; D is undetermined. CDR3 size: 14 residues. The germline gives CDR1 MGHDK, CDR2 SYGVNS. Trimming cost V 4 bases and J 4 bases, with 14 bases left between them. The CDR3 DNA reads as TGTGCCAGCAGTGTCCTTGGTTCTGTTTACGAGCAGTACTTC. This sequence encodes CASSVLGSVYEQYF.

This clone was observed a handful of times. V usage is TRBV7-3 and J usage is TRBJ2-1, with a possible D match to TRBD2 (7 bases). CDR3 size: 15 residues. Germline assignment: CDR1 SGHTA and CDR2 FQGTGA. Between the trimmed V and J ends, which lost 5 bases and 3 bases, there was a span of 14 bases. CDR3 DNA: TGTGCCAGCAGCCCTGGGGGGGCGGTCTACAATGAGCAGTTCTTC. The encoded protein is CASSPGGAVYNEQFF. Looking up the rest from reference TRBV7-3 and TRBJ2-1 gives the full variable domain: GAGVSQTPSNKVTEKGKYVELRCDPISGHTALYWYRQSLGQGPEFLIYFQGTGAADDSGLPNDRFFAVRPEGSVSTLKIQRTERGDSAVYLCASSPGGAVYNEQFFGPGTRLTVL.

The rearrangement uses TRBV5-6 and TRBJ2-1; 7 positions agree with TRBD1. Germline lookup yields CDR1 SGHDT and CDR2 YYEEEE. J gave up 6 bases and V 2 bases, and 5 bases lay outside the gene matches. This CDR3 region has 14 residues. The CDR3 region has the DNA TGTGCCAGCAGCTTAACCTACAGGGGCAATGAGCAGTTCTTC. Translating it yields CASSLTYRGNEQFF.

This rearrangement joins TRBV6-6 to TRBJ2-7; possibly TRBD1 for D (6 bases). This CDR3 contains 14 residues. Trimming left V 2 bases short and J 6 bases short, with 14 bases between. Germline lookup yields CDR1 MNHNY and CDR2 SVGAGI (reference sequence). The CDR3 sequence is CASSYQLQGSEQYF. In DNA form, the CDR3 reads TGTGCCAGCAGTTACCAACTACAGGGATCCGAGCAGTACTTC.

The chain joins TRBV5-5 to TRBJ2-5, with D perhaps matching TRBD1 (6 bases). The CDR3 extends over 14 amino acids. Germline V gene data show CDR1 as SGHKS and CDR2 as YYEKEE (reference sequence). The V end lost 4 bases, the J end lost 5 bases, and 15 bases lay between the germline ends. CDR3 sequence: CASSAPDSGETQYF. CDR3 sequence (DNA): TGTGCCAGCAGCGCACCGGACAGTGGTGAGACCCAGTACTTC.

The V call is TRBV5-1, the J call TRBJ2-6, with 7 bases identical to TRBD2. The V segment lost 0 bases and the J segment 0 bases; nucleotides outside the gene matches: 6. This CDR3 is built from 18 residues. CDR1 and CDR2 (germline): SGHRS, YFSETQ. The CDR3 DNA sequence: TGCGCCAGCAGCTTGGTTCCGGGGGGACGCTCTGGGGCCAACGTCCTGACTTTC. Its protein is CASSLVPGGRSGANVLTF.

This sequence joins TRBV25-1 and TRBJ2-1, with D unclear. This CDR3 contains 15 residues. Germline loops: CDR1 MGHDK, CDR2 SYGVNS. V gave up 3 bases and J gave up 6 bases, with 15 bases separating them. CDR3 sequence: CASSDLSFDRNEQFF. The CDR3 coding sequence is TGTGCCAGCAGTGATCTTTCTTTTGACCGCAATGAGCAGTTCTTC.

This clone was observed a few times. The CDR3 DNA sequence: TGCAGCGTGGTAGGGGCAGAGACCCAGTACTTC. Translated, it gives CSVVGAETQYF. The chain uses TRBV29-1 and TRBJ2-5, with D possibly matching TRBD1 (5 bases). Germline CDR1 is SQVTM and CDR2 is ANQGSEA. The ends were cut back, 6 bases at V and 4 bases at J, with 9 bases in the middle. The CDR3 runs to 11 residues. Variable domain in full (rest from reference TRBV29-1 and TRBJ2-5): SAVISQKPSRDICQRGTSLTIQCQVDSQVTMMFWYRQQPGQSLTLIATANQGSEATYESGFVIDKFPISRPNLTFSTLTVSNMSPEDSSIYLCSVVGAETQYFGPGTRLLVL.

This clone was seen more than once but under ten times. This chain's CDR3 is CASSVDSSITREQYF. The CDR3 nucleotides are TGTGCCAGCAGCGTAGATAGCAGCATTACTCGGGAGCAGTACTTC. The chain employs TRBV9 and TRBJ2-7; D gene uncertain. The ends were cut back, 0 bases at V and 7 bases at J, with 17 bases in the middle. CDR1 is SGDLS, CDR2 YYNGEE, per germline. The CDR3 contains 15 residues.

J is TRBJ1-1 and V is TRBV18; TRBD1 is a possible D gene (6 bases). Trimming removed 7 bases from V and 3 bases from J, with 12 bases in between. CDR1 is KGHSH and CDR2 is LQKENI in the germline V gene. The CDR3 totals 13 residues. CDR3 residues: CASYQGRDTEAFF. The CDR3 bases are TGTGCCAGCTACCAGGGGAGGGACACTGAAGCTTTCTTT. The entire variable domain, with the rest obtained from reference TRBV18 and TRBJ1-1, is as follows: NAGVMQNPRHLVRRRGQEARLRCSPMKGHSHVYWYRQLPEEGLKFMVYLQKENIIDESGMPKERFSAEFPKEGPSILRIQQVVRGDSAAYFCASYQGRDTEAFFGQGTRLTVV.

The V and J genes are TRBV7-2 and TRBJ2-1; D is possibly TRBD2 (5 bases). V was clipped by 7 bases and J by 8 bases, with 21 bases between them. The germline V gene encodes CDR1 SGHTA and CDR2 FQGNSA. The CDR3 totals 15 residues. The CDR3 DNA reads as TGTGCCAGCACCCCCTGGGGAGCCCCGAGGGATGAGCAGTTCTTC. This encodes CASTPWGAPRDEQFF.

The rearrangement links TRBV29-1 to TRBJ2-3; D is ambiguous. Germline CDR1 SQVTM, CDR2 ANQGSEA. The length of the CDR3 is 12 residues. V was trimmed by 7 bases and J by 1 base, leaving 9 bases between them. The CDR3 DNA reads TGCAGCGGTGGTCCAGGCACAGATACGCAGTATTTT. Its protein product is CSGGPGTDTQYF.

This clone has only a few counts. V is TRBV29-1 and J is TRBJ1-1; D is unresolved. Trimming removed 3 bases at V and 1 base at J, with 3 bases between. The CDR3 runs 11 residues. Germline CDR1 is SQVTM and CDR2 is ANQGSEA. CDR3 region: CSVDGNTEAFF. The CDR3 DNA sequence: TGCAGCGTTGACGGGAACACTGAAGCTTTCTTT.

The chain uses TRBV30 and TRBJ2-1; D uncertain. The germline V and J ends were trimmed by 3 bases and 1 base, with 4 bases remaining between them. There are 12 residues in the CDR3. Germline-derived CDR1 and CDR2 are GTSNPN and SVGIG (reference sequence). CDR3 sequence: CAWSRSYNEQFF. CDR3 DNA sequence: TGTGCCTGGAGCAGGTCCTACAATGAGCAGTTCTTC.